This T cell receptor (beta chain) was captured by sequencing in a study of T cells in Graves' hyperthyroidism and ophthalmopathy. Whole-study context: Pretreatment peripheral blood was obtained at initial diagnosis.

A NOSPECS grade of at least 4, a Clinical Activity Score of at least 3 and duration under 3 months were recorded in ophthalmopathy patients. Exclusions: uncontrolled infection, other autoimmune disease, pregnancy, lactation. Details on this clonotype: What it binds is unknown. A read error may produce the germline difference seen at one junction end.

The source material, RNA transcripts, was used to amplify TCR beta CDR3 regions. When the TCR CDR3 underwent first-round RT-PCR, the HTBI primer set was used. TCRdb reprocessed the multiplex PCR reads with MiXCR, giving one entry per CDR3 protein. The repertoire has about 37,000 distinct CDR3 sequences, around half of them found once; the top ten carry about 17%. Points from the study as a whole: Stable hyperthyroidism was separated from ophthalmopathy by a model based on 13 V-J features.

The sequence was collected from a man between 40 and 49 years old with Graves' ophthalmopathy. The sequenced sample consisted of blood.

The DNA of the CDR3 is TGTGCCAGTAGCGGGACAGCGTATGGCAACACCTTC. This sequence encodes CASSGTAYGNTF. V and J are TRBV19 and TRBJ1-2; TRBD1 matches at 7 bases. The CDR3 has 12 residues. Germline CDR1 reads LNHDA; CDR2 reads SQIVND (reference sequence).